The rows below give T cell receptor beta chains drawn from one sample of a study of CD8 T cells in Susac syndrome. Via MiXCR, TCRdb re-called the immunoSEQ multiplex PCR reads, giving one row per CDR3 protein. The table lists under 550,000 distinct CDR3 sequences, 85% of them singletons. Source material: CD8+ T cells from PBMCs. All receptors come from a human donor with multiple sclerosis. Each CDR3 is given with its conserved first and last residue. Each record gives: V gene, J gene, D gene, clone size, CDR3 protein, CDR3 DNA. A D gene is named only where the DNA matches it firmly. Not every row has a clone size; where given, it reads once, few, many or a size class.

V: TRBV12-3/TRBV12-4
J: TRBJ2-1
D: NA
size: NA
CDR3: CASSWERPYNEQFF
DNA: TGTGCCAGCAGTTGGGAGCGACCCTACAATGAGCAGTTCTTC

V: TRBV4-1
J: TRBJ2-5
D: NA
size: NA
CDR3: CASSQESVQGETQYF
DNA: TGCGCCAGCAGCCAAGAGAGCGTCCAGGGAGAGACCCAGTACTTC

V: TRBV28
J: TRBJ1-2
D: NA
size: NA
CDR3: CASSHDRYDGYTF
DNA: TGTGCCAGCAGCCACGACAGGTATGATGGCTACACCTTC

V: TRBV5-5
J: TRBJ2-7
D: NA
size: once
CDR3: CASSRTRDSIPYEQYF
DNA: TGTGCCAGCAGCAGGACCCGGGACTCCATTCCTTACGAGCAGTACTTC

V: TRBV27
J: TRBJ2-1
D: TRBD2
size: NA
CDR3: CASTQPGGEQFF
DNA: TGTGCCAGCACCCAACCCGGGGGGGAGCAGTTCTTC

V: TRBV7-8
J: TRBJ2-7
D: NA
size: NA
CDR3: CASSLASGEQYF
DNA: TGTGCCAGCAGCTTAGCCTCCGGCGAGCAGTACTTC

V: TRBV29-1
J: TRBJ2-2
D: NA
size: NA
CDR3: CSVEDRDPGELFF
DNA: TGCAGCGTTGAAGATAGGGACCCCGGGGAGCTGTTTTTT

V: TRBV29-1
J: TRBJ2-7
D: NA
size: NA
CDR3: CSVEFPTDPYEQYF
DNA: TGCAGCGTTGAATTCCCGACAGACCCTTACGAGCAGTACTTC

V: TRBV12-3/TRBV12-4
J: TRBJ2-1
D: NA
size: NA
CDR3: CASRQGPTNEQFF
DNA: TGTGCCAGTCGTCAGGGGCCCACCAATGAGCAGTTCTTC

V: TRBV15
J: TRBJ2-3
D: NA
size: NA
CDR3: CATREDGPGSTDTQYF
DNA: TGTGCCACCAGGGAAGACGGACCAGGGAGCACAGATACGCAGTATTTT

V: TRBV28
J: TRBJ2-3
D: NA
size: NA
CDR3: CASSFRVFSTDTQYF
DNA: TGTGCCAGCAGTTTCAGGGTGTTCAGCACAGATACGCAGTATTTT

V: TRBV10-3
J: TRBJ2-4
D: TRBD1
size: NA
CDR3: CAISETGGQDIQYF
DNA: TGTGCCATCAGTGAAACAGGGGGCCAAGACATTCAGTACTTC

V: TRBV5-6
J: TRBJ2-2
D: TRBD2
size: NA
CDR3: CASSLPREDTGELFF
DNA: TGTGCCAGCAGCTTACCCCGGGAGGACACCGGGGAGCTGTTTTTT

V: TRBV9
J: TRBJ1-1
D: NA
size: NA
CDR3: CASSARNRETEAFF
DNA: TGTGCCAGCAGCGCCCGGAACAGGGAAACTGAAGCTTTCTTT

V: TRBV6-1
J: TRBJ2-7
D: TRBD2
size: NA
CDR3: CASSKASGSLIYEQYF
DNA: TGTGCCAGCAGTAAGGCTAGCGGGAGCTTGATCTACGAGCAGTACTTC

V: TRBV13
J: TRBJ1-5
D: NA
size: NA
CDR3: CASSLGGGEQPQHF
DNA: TGTGCCAGCAGCTTAGGCGGGGGAGAACAGCCCCAGCATTTT

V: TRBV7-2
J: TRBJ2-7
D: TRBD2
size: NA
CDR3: CASSLDSAGGSFYEQYF
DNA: TGTGCCAGCAGCTTAGACTCGGCGGGGGGGTCATTCTACGAGCAGTACTTC

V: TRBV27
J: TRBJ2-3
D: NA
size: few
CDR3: CASSSSSDTQYF
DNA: TGTGCCAGCAGTTCCTCATCAGATACGCAGTATTTT

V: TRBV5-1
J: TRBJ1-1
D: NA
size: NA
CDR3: CASSLLNSLNTEAFF
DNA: TGCGCCAGCAGCTTGTTGAACAGCTTGAACACTGAAGCTTTCTTT

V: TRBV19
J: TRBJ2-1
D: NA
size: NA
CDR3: CASSVGGGPSYNEQFF
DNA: TGTGCCAGTAGTGTTGGCGGAGGTCCCTCCTACAATGAGCAGTTCTTC

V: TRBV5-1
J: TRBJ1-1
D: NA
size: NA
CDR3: CASSSSVTADTEAFF
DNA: TGCGCCAGCAGCTCCTCCGTAACAGCAGACACTGAAGCTTTCTTT

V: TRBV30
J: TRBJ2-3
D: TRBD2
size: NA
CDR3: CAWSPVGLAADTQYF
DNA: TGTGCCTGGAGTCCCGTCGGACTAGCTGCAGATACGCAGTATTTT

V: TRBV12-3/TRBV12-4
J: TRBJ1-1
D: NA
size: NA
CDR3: CASSLGLYTEAFF
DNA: TGTGCCAGCAGTCTAGGGCTTTACACTGAAGCTTTCTTT

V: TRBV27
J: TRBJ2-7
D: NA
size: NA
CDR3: CASSFIEGEQYF
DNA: TGTGCCAGCAGTTTCATCGAGGGTGAGCAGTACTTC

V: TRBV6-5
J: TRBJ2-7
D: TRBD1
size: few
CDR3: CASSTDRGSVEQYF
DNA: TGTGCCAGCAGTACTGACAGGGGGTCTGTCGAGCAGTACTTC

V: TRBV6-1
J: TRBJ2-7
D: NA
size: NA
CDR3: CASRSGVSYEQYF
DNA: TGTGCCAGCAGGTCAGGGGTCTCCTACGAGCAGTACTTC

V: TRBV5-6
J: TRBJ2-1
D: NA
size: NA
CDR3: CASSLKILGFSYNEQFF
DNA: TGTGCCAGCAGCTTAAAGATATTGGGGTTTTCCTACAATGAGCAGTTCTTC

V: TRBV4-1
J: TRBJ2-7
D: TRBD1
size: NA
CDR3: CASSQETGTGGYEQYF
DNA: TGCGCCAGCAGCCAAGAAACCGGGACAGGGGGCTACGAGCAGTACTTC

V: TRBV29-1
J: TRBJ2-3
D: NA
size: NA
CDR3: CSVEGLQSTDTQYF
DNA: TGCAGCGTTGAGGGACTCCAGTCCACAGATACGCAGTATTTT

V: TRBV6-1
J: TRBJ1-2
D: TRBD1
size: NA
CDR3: CASRHTGEFVVGYTF
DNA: TGTGCCAGCAGGCATACAGGGGAGTTCGTGGTTGGCTACACCTTC

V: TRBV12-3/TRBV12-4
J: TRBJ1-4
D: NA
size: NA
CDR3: CASCPGSNEKLFF
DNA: TGTGCCAGTTGTCCCGGGTCTAATGAAAAACTGTTTTTT

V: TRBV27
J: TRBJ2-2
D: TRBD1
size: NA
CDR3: CASSLRGLGTGELFF
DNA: TGTGCCAGCAGTCTCAGGGGGCTAGGCACCGGGGAGCTGTTTTTT

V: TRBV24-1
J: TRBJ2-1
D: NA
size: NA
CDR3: CATSDFYDNEQFF
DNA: TGTGCCACCAGTGATTTCTACGACAATGAGCAGTTCTTC

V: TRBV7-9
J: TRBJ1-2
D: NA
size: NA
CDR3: CASSSLTAYGYTF
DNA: TGTGCCAGCAGCTCGCTGACAGCCTATGGCTACACCTTC

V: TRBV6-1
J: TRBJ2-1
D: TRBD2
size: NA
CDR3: CASIPSGRVDNEQFF
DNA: TGTGCCAGCATTCCTAGCGGGAGGGTCGACAATGAGCAGTTCTTC

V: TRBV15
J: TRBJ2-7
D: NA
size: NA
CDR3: CATRSPYEQYF
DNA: TGTGCCACCAGATCACCCTACGAGCAGTACTTC

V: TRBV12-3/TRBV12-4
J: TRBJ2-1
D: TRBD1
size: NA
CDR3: CASSGTGTYNEQFF
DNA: TGTGCCAGCAGTGGGACAGGAACTTACAATGAGCAGTTCTTC

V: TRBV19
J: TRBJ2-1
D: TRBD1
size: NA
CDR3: CASSIDLGTGNEQFF
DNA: TGTGCCAGTAGTATAGATCTAGGGACAGGTAATGAGCAGTTCTTC

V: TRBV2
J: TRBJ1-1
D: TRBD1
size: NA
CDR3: CASLPGQGAREAFF
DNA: TGTGCCAGCCTGCCGGGACAGGGGGCACGTGAAGCTTTCTTT